This T cell receptor beta chain stems from a study of OX40 agonist ivuxolimab in advanced cancers. Regarding the study as a whole: Certain nonresponders additionally had low normalized T-cell clonal expansion.

This clone was found a few times. Its antigen is unknown. Only in-frame clones appear in the TCRdb table, and some are missing; sequencing was by immunoSEQ multiplex PCR. This repertoire shows 90,000 to 100,000 clones, around 85% found once; its top ten account for almost 1.5%. The V gene end was trimmed by 2 bases and the J gene end by 5 bases; junction bases not matched to a gene: 4. CDR1 is SGHKS and CDR2 is YYEKEE in the germline V gene (reference sequence). CDR3 size: 14 residues. The J gene is TRBJ2-1, the V gene TRBV5-5, with TRBD2 matching over 7 bases. Specimen: CD4+ or CD8+ T cells sorted from blood, collected in a trial of the OX40 agonist ivuxolimab. The clonotype originates from an adult with an advanced solid tumor such as melanoma, head and neck, liver or kidney cancer. CDR3 sequence: CASSLKRGDNEQFF. The CDR3 DNA is TGTGCCAGCAGCTTAAAGCGGGGAGACAATGAGCAGTTCTTC.